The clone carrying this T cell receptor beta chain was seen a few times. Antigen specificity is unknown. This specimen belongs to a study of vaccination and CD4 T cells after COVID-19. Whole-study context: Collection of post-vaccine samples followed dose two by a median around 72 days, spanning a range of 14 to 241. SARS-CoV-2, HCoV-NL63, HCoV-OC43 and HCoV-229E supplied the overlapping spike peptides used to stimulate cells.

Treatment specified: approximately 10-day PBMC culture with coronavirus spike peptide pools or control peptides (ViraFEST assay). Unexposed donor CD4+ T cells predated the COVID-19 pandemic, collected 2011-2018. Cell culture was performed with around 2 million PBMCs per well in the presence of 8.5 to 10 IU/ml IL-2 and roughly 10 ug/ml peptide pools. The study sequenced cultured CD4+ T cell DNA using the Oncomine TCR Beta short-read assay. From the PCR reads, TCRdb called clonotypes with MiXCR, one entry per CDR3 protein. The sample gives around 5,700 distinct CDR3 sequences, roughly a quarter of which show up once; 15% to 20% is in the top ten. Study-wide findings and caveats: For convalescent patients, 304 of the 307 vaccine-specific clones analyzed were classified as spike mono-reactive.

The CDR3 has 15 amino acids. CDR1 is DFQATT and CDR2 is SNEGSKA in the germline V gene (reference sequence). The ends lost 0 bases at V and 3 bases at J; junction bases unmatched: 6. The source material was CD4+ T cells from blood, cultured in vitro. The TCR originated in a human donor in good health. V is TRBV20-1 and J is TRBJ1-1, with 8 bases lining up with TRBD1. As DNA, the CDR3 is TGCAGTGCTAGAGATCCACAGGGGGGCGACACTGAAGCTTTCTTT. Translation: CSARDPQGGDTEAFF.